This T cell receptor beta chain was sequenced for a study of shared clonotypes between healthy human individuals. Donors, healthy HIV-negative adults, lacked recent acute infections or vaccinations. Study-level points and caveats: Sorted-subset sequencing was shown by rarefaction to be incomplete despite large depth.

The CDR3 adds up to 15 amino acids, both ends counted. CDR1 and CDR2 from the germline V gene are SGHVT and SQSDAQ. Authors' analysis steps: For the immunoSEQ data, sequences were junction-only without quality scores, so filtering differed. Method: immunoSEQ multiplex PCR; TCRdb's copy keeps in-frame clones and lacks some. The V and J calls and clone size come from that table; D and trimming were worked out from the DNA. The table has approximately 1.5 million clones, approximately 98.5% seen once; the top ten hold under 0.45%. A word on this clone: Its target is unknown. It is unclear where the CDR3 begins or ends on the DNA, so no DNA is shown, and the CDR3 is as TCRdb lists it.

This chain uses TRBV7-4 with TRBJ2-7; the table's D call TRBD1 went unverified against the DNA. The TCR sequence derives from a man aged 25 to 45 in good health. Material for sequencing was naive CD4+ T cells sorted from blood. Subset meaning: CD45RA+ positively selected. This chain's CDR3 is CASSFAKGAFVCLNF.